This passage covers 12 T cell receptor beta chains from one sample sequenced in a study of cytomegalovirus exposure and HLA in healthy donors. PCR was performed using 60 Vbeta and 13 Jbeta primers. Profiling relied on immunoSEQ multiplex PCR, and the TCRdb table lists in-frame clones only, not all of them. The sample shows some 150,000 clones, 65% to 80% of them seen only once. Source material: PBMCs. These receptor sequences come from a man aged 35 to 55 in good health and CMV-seronegative.

The chain links TRBV5-1 to TRBJ2-1; TRBD2 aligns across 7 bases. Germline V lookup: CDR1 SGHRS, CDR2 YFSETQ. V shed 2 bases, J shed 10 bases, and the junction held 3 bases outside the gene matches. This CDR3 has 12 amino acids. The CDR3 sequence is CASSFSGGEQFF. In nucleotides, the CDR3 is TGCGCCAGCAGCTTCTCGGGAGGAGAGCAGTTCTTC. Full variable domain (missing parts from reference TRBV5-1 and TRBJ2-1): KAGVTQTPRYLIKTRGQQVTLSCSPISGHRSVSWYQQTPGQGLQFLFEYFSETQRNKGNFPGRFSGRQFSNSRSEMNVSTLELGDSALYLCASSFSGGEQFFGPGTRLTVL.

V is TRBV9 and J is TRBJ2-7; D perhaps matches TRBD2 (6 bases). The CDR3 has 15 residues. V was shortened by 0 bases and J by 0 bases, with 10 bases between the two germline ends. The germline V gene has CDR1 SGDLS and CDR2 YYNGEE. CDR3 bases: TGTGCCAGCAGCGTAGGTGGGACTTCCTCCTACGAGCAGTACTTC. Amino acids: CASSVGGTSSYEQYF. The whole variable domain, remainder taken from reference TRBV9 and TRBJ2-7, is DSGVTQTPKHLITATGQRVTLRCSPRSGDLSVYWYQQSLDQGLQFLIQYYNGEERAKGNILERFSAQQFPDLHSELNLSSLELGDSALYFCASSVGGTSSYEQYFGPGTRLTVT.

The V and J genes are TRBV7-9 and TRBJ1-4; D call uncertain. V lost 6 bases and J lost 3, with 11 bases in between. The CDR3 is 14 residues long. Germline loops: CDR1 SEHNR, CDR2 FQNEAQ (reference sequence). The CDR3 loop is CASRAVRANEKLFF. The DNA for the CDR3 is TGTGCCAGCAGGGCCGTGAGGGCTAATGAAAAACTGTTTTTT.

In this sample, this clone turned up once. This chain links TRBV14 with TRBJ2-1; D possibly corresponds to TRBD2 (5 bases). Trimming took off 1 base at V and 7 bases at J, with 11 bases between the two ends. The CDR3 is 14 amino acids. Germline CDR1 reads SGHDN; CDR2 reads FVKESK. Written as DNA, the CDR3 is TGTGCCAGCAGCCAAGTAGTACGGGGTAATGAGCAGTTCTTC. Encoded protein: CASSQVVRGNEQFF.

The genes are TRBV4-1 and TRBJ2-7; TRBD1 matches at 8 bases. V trimming: 3 bases; J trimming: 5 bases; junction bases outside the gene matches: 9. The CDR3 is 15 amino acids. Per germline, CDR1 MGHRA and CDR2 YSYEKL. The CDR3, as DNA: TGCGCCAGCAGCCACGGCCAGGGGGCTCGTAACGAGCAGTACTTC. Translated, it gives CASSHGQGARNEQYF.

The CDR3 reads CASSYLKGGGTDTQYF. The CDR3, as DNA: TGTGCCAGCAGTTACCTCAAAGGGGGCGGCACAGATACGCAGTATTTT. This chain uses TRBV6-6 with TRBJ2-3, with TRBD1 matching 7 bases. After removal of 2 bases from V and 1 base from J, the junction contained 6 bases not matched to a gene. The germline CDR1 and CDR2 sequences are MNHNY and SVGAGI (reference sequence). This CDR3 has 16 amino acids.

The CDR3 sequence is CASSLGSGRHSGETQYF. CDR3 nucleotides: TGTGCCAGCAGCTTAGGGTCCGGCCGTCACTCGGGGGAGACCCAGTACTTC. V is TRBV7-2 and J is TRBJ2-5, with a tentative D call TRBD2 (5 bases). The CDR3 sequence is 17 residues long. The germline V gene encodes CDR1 SGHTA and CDR2 FQGNSA. Between the trimmed V and J ends, which lost 1 base and 5 bases, there was a span of 20 bases.

This rearrangement joins TRBV30 to TRBJ1-6, with TRBD1 identical over 9 bases. V lost 4 bases, J lost 10 bases, and 14 bases stayed unmatched. Germline values: CDR1 GTSNPN, CDR2 SVGIG (reference sequence). The CDR3 has 16 amino acids. CDR3 amino acids: CAWTPAGTGNISPLHF. CDR3 bases: TGTGCCTGGACCCCCGCCGGGACAGGGAATATATCACCCCTCCACTTT.

The V and J genes are TRBV19 and TRBJ2-2; D might be TRBD1 (6 bases). The V end lost 6 bases, the J end lost 2 bases, and 10 bases lay between the germline ends. Germline V CDR1 and CDR2: LNHDA, SQIVND (reference sequence). This CDR3 is 14 amino acids long. CDR3: CASSSDRNTGELFF. In DNA form, the CDR3 reads TGTGCCAGTAGCTCGGACAGAAACACCGGGGAGCTGTTTTTT.

The genes are TRBV5-1 and TRBJ2-3; 12 bases line up with TRBD2. The germline CDR1 and CDR2 sequences are SGHRS and YFSETQ. Losses at the gene ends were 0 bases for V and 6 bases for J; bases not matched to a gene: 8. The CDR3 has 17 amino acids. The CDR3 DNA reads TGCGCCAGCAGCTTGGCCAGGACCGGGACTAGCGGGGATACGCAGTATTTT. Translating gives CASSLARTGTSGDTQYF.

The chain has TRBV6-6 and TRBJ1-6; 10 positions match TRBD1. The CDR3 loop spans 16 amino acids. CDR1 is MNHNY, CDR2 SVGAGI, per germline (reference sequence). V lost 10 bases to trimming and J lost 7 bases; unmatched junction nucleotides: 13. The CDR3 DNA reads as TGTGCCACCTTTACAGTACGGGACAGGGGCAATTCACCCCTCCACTTT. It translates to CATFTVRDRGNSPLHF.

The CDR3 DNA sequence: TGTGCCAGCAGCGTAGGAGGGGACAGCGAGACCCAGTACTTC. Translated: CASSVGGDSETQYF. The chain carries TRBV9 and TRBJ2-5, with 7 bases aligning to TRBD1. Germline V gene data show CDR1 as SGDLS and CDR2 as YYNGEE. This CDR3 is 14 amino acids long. The trim removed 0 bases at V and 5 bases at J, leaving 4 bases unmatched.